The rows below give T cell receptor beta chains drawn from one sample of a study of cytomegalovirus exposure and HLA in healthy donors. Sequencing used immunoSEQ multiplex PCR; TCRdb keeps in-frame clones, though not all of them. This table has under 200,000 clones, 70% to 80% appearing once. The sample taken for sequencing was PBMCs. These receptors were collected from a woman under 40 in good health and CMV-seropositive. CDR3s include the opening cysteine and the closing phenylalanine or tryptophan. A D gene is named only where the DNA matches it firmly. A clone size is listed for some rows: how often the clone was seen (once, few, many), or a class if it is expanded.

>once|14|TRBD1|TRBV19|TRBJ2-2
CASSPRQGDGELFF
TGTGCCAGTAGTCCACGACAGGGGGACGGGGAGCTGTTTTTT
>NA|12|NA|TRBV29-1|TRBJ2-3
CSTGVIMGTQYF
TGCAGCACCGGAGTGATTATGGGTACGCAGTATTTT
>NA|21|TRBD2|TRBV27|TRBJ2-1
CASSLQGSGLAGGRRDNEQFF
TGTGCCAGCAGTCTACAGGGGTCTGGGCTAGCGGGGGGGCGTAGGGACAATGAGCAGTTCTTC
>NA|15|TRBD1|TRBV28|TRBJ1-5
CASSETGAGNQPQHF
TGTGCCAGCAGTGAGACAGGGGCGGGCAATCAGCCCCAGCATTTT
>NA|14|NA|TRBV18|TRBJ2-7
CASSPPGTSYEQYF
TGTGCCAGCTCACCCCCGGGAACCAGCTACGAGCAGTACTTC
>NA|18|NA|TRBV5-3|TRBJ1-2
CALEAPCTIAAANYGYTF
TGTGCCCTAGAAGCCCCCTGCACGATTGCAGCAGCTAACTATGGCTACACCTTC
>NA|13|NA|TRBV7-8|TRBJ2-7
CASSPQSPYEQYF
TGTGCCAGCAGCCCCCAGTCTCCCTACGAGCAGTACTTC
>NA|15|NA|TRBV6-1|TRBJ1-1
CASSDTGTPNTEAFF
TGTGCCAGCAGTGATACCGGGACACCGAACACTGAAGCTTTCTTT
>NA|12|NA|TRBV15|TRBJ2-1
CATSAGGNEQFF
TGTGCCACCAGCGCCGGGGGAAATGAGCAGTTCTTC
>NA|13|NA|TRBV7-9|TRBJ1-1
CASSLEGNTEAFF
TGTGCCAGCAGCTTGGAGGGAAACACTGAAGCTTTCTTT
>NA|15|NA|TRBV6-6|TRBJ2-2
CASSYRRRTTGELFF
TGTGCCAGCAGTTACCGTCGACGGACAACCGGGGAGCTGTTTTTT
>NA|14|NA|TRBV7-9|TRBJ1-3
CASSSGTSGNTIYF
TGTGCCAGCAGCTCAGGGACATCCGGAAACACCATATATTTT
>NA|14|NA|TRBV5-1|TRBJ2-3
CASSLAQDTDTQYF
TGCGCCAGCAGCTTGGCCCAGGACACAGATACGCAGTATTTT
>NA|14|NA|TRBV23-1|TRBJ2-7
CASSQSGETYEQYF
TGCGCCAGCAGTCAATCGGGCGAGACCTACGAGCAGTACTTC
>NA|15|TRBD1|TRBV5-1|TRBJ2-5
CASRTTGGAQETQYF
TGCGCCAGCAGAACGACAGGGGGAGCCCAAGAGACCCAGTACTTC
>once|12|NA|TRBV4-1|TRBJ1-1
CASRHRGTEAFF
TGCGCCAGCAGACATAGGGGAACTGAAGCTTTCTTT
>few|16|NA|TRBV5-1|TRBJ2-5
CASSRDRILVQETQYF
TGCGCCAGCAGCCGTGACAGGATCCTAGTTCAAGAGACCCAGTACTTC
>NA|15|NA|TRBV29-1|TRBJ2-7
CSVVGGSFGGYEQYF
TGCAGCGTTGTAGGGGGCAGTTTTGGAGGGTACGAGCAGTACTTC
>few|15|TRBD1|TRBV4-1|TRBJ1-2
CASSQEQQGVNGYTF
TGCGCCAGCAGCCAAGAGCAACAGGGGGTGAATGGCTACACCTTC
>NA|14|NA|TRBV6-1|TRBJ2-7
CASSEFQNTYEQYF
TGTGCCAGCAGTGAATTTCAGAACACCTACGAGCAGTACTTC
>NA|17|TRBD2|TRBV4-2|TRBJ2-2
CASSQDFGGARTGELFF
TGTGCCAGCAGCCAAGACTTCGGGGGGGCACGTACCGGGGAGCTGTTTTTT
>NA|18|TRBD1|TRBV19|TRBJ1-5
CASSNPGQGEGGNQPQHF
TGTGCCAGTAGTAATCCGGGACAGGGGGAAGGGGGCAATCAGCCCCAGCATTTT
>NA|12|NA|TRBV6-1|TRBJ1-2
CASRSGLEGYTF
TGTGCCAGCAGATCCGGCCTGGAGGGCTACACCTTC
>few|15|NA|TRBV28|TRBJ1-4
CASSARGGVFEKLFF
TGTGCCAGCAGCGCGAGGGGGGGTGTTTTTGAAAAACTGTTTTTT
>NA|14|NA|TRBV10-1|TRBJ2-2
CASPLTGNTGELFF
TGCGCCAGTCCACTCACAGGGAACACCGGGGAGCTGTTTTTT
>NA|16|TRBD2|TRBV29-1|TRBJ2-5
CSADGVREGRLQTQYF
TGCAGCGCCGATGGGGTGCGGGAGGGCCGTCTGCAGACCCAGTACTTC
>NA|14|TRBD2|TRBV29-1|TRBJ2-3
CSAELAGARDTQYF
TGCAGCGCCGAACTAGCGGGGGCCCGTGATACGCAGTATTTT
>NA|19|NA|TRBV28|TRBJ1-2
CASVSLPQGQGIVGYGYTF
TGTGCCAGCGTATCCCTCCCCCAGGGCCAGGGGATTGTTGGCTATGGCTACACCTTC